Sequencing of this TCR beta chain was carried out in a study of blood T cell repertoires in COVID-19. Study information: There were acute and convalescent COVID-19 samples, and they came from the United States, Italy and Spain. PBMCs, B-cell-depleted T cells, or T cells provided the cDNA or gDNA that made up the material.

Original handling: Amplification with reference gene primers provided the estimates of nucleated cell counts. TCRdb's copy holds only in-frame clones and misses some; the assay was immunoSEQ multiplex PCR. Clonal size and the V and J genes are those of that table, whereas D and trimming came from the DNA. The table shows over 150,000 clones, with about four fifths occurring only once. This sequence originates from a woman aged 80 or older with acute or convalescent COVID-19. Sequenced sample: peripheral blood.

The CDR3 DNA sequence: TGTGCCAGCAGCAGGGGACTAAAGTCCTACGAGCAGTACTTC. It yields the protein CASSRGLKSYEQYF. The chain couples TRBV11-2 to TRBJ2-7; TRBD2 matches at 7 bases. Germline V gene lookup returns CDR1 SGHAT and CDR2 FQNNGV. CDR3 length: 14 residues. After removal of 5 bases from V and 1 base from J, the junction contained 5 bases not matched to a gene.